The 19 T cell receptor beta chains reported below all come from one sample, sequenced in a study of T cell changes during pregnancy in multiple sclerosis. Measured with immunoSEQ multiplex PCR; TCRdb has only the in-frame clones, and not every one. This sample has tens of thousands of clones, with 85% to 95% found just once. The sample here was CD4+ T cells from peripheral blood mononuclear cells, taken in the second trimester of pregnancy. The origin of the receptors is a female donor with multiple sclerosis, enrolled in a pregnancy study.

This rearrangement joins TRBV9 to TRBJ2-1; D uncertain. Trimming pared 0 bases from V and 0 bases from J, leaving 7 bases between. The germline V gene encodes CDR1 SGDLS and CDR2 YYNGEE. The CDR3 is 15 residues long. CDR3 residues: CASSVGLSSYNEQFF. The CDR3 region has the DNA TGTGCCAGCAGCGTAGGACTGAGCTCCTACAATGAGCAGTTCTTC.

To note about this clone: Other DNA sequences in this specimen translate into the identical CDR3. The CDR3 DNA reads as TGTGCCAGCAGCGCGGGCGGGGATTCACCCCTCCACTTT. Its protein is CASSAGGDSPLHF. The chain carries TRBV9 and TRBJ1-6; D gene ambiguous. The germline V gene has CDR1 SGDLS and CDR2 YYNGEE. V was cut by 3 bases and J by 8 bases, with 9 bases left in between. The CDR3 has 13 residues.

This rearrangement joins TRBV27 to TRBJ2-1; 12 bases map to TRBD2. Germline values: CDR1 MNHEY, CDR2 SMNVEV (reference sequence). CDR3 length equals 15 residues. Losses at the gene ends were 8 bases for V and 6 bases for J; bases not matched to a gene: 8. The CDR3 spells CASGILAGGTNEQFF. The CDR3 DNA is TGTGCCAGCGGCATACTAGCGGGGGGAACCAATGAGCAGTTCTTC.

This clone was picked up one time. This chain joins TRBV7-2 and TRBJ2-1; D not resolved. V lost 3 bases and J 12 bases, leaving 12 bases between the germline ends. The CDR3 totals 12 residues. The germline gives CDR1 SGHTA, CDR2 FQGNSA. The CDR3 is CASSFVGFAQFF. The CDR3 DNA follows: TGTGCCAGCAGCTTTGTGGGCTTTGCGCAGTTCTTC. The full variable domain, its missing parts supplied by reference TRBV7-2 and TRBJ2-1, is GAGVSQSPSNKVTEKGKDVELRCDPISGHTALYWYRQSLGQGLEFLIYFQGNSAPDKSGLPSDRFSAERTGGSVSTLTIQRTQQEDSAVYLCASSFVGFAQFFGPGTRLTVL.

This clone was picked up a small number of times. The chain carries TRBV6-1 and TRBJ2-7; tentative D call: TRBD1 (6 bases). The CDR3 is 12 amino acids. In germline, CDR1 is MNHNS, CDR2 SASEGT. The V and J ends lost 6 bases and 1 base respectively, with 7 bases between them. The CDR3 protein is CASRGASYEQYF. The CDR3, as DNA: TGTGCCAGCAGGGGGGCATCCTACGAGCAGTACTTC.

V is TRBV29-1 and J is TRBJ2-1, with 7 nucleotides matching TRBD2. The germline V gene has CDR1 SQVTM and CDR2 ANQGSEA. This CDR3 comprises 14 residues. The V and J ends lost 3 bases and 3 bases, in that order; junction bases with no gene match: 5. CDR3 sequence (DNA): TGCAGCGTTGACTCTAGCGGCCTCTACAATGAGCAGTTCTTC. It yields the protein CSVDSSGLYNEQFF.

The chain has TRBV11-3 and TRBJ2-7, with 7 bases matching TRBD1. Trimming took 5 bases from V and 2 from J; bases not matched to a gene: 3. The CDR3 consists of 13 residues. Germline CDR1 SGHNT, CDR2 YENEEA. The CDR3 DNA reads TGTGCCAGCAGCCCCGGGACAGCCTACGAGCAGTACTTC. The encoded protein is CASSPGTAYEQYF.

The chain recombines TRBV10-1 with TRBJ1-6; TRBD1 matches 10 bases. The V gene's germline CDR1 is WNHNN and CDR2 SYGVQD (reference sequence). Losses at the gene ends were 5 bases for V and 6 bases for J; bases not matched to a gene: 7. The CDR3 is 16 residues long. This chain's CDR3 is CASSWTGGLGNSPLHF. CDR3 nucleotides: TGCGCCAGCAGTTGGACAGGGGGACTTGGTAATTCACCCCTCCACTTT.

The chain carries TRBV10-3 and TRBJ2-5; 7 nucleotides agree with TRBD2. This CDR3 region has 14 residues. V lost 8 bases, J lost 6 bases, and 12 bases stayed unmatched. In germline, CDR1 is ENHRY, CDR2 SYGVKD. CDR3 sequence: CAIAAGVAGKTQYF. CDR3 DNA sequence: TGTGCCATCGCGGCGGGAGTGGCCGGGAAGACCCAGTACTTC.

The chain employs TRBV7-9 and TRBJ1-2, with a possible D match to TRBD1 (6 bases). CDR1 is SEHNR, CDR2 FQNEAQ, per germline (reference sequence). This CDR3 has 13 amino acids. Deletions cut 5 bases from V and 1 base from J, with 8 bases between. The chain's CDR3 is CASSQDSNYGYTF. DNA of the CDR3: TGTGCCAGCAGCCAGGACAGTAACTATGGCTACACCTTC.

The chain couples TRBV5-3 to TRBJ1-2, with TRBD1 as a possible D gene (5 bases). TRBV5-3 is an ORF; its function is uncertain. Trimming took off 7 bases at V and 4 bases at J, with 35 bases between the two ends. The length of the CDR3 is 20 residues. Written as DNA, the CDR3 is TGTGCCAGATTACCGGACACGGAGAGGGCCAGGGAGGATTCTTCCTATGGCTACACCTTC. Protein: CARLPDTERAREDSSYGYTF.

J is TRBJ1-5 and V is TRBV25-1; perhaps TRBD1 as D (6 bases). From germline, CDR1 is MGHDK and CDR2 SYGVNS. The CDR3 has 15 residues. V lost 1 base to trimming and J lost 7 bases, with 14 bases between them. This CDR3 reads CASSEFAGQTQPQHF. The CDR3 nucleotides read TGTGCCAGCAGTGAATTTGCTGGACAGACGCAGCCCCAGCATTTT.

The chain combines TRBV18 with TRBJ2-3, with 9 bases lining up with TRBD2. This CDR3 region has 14 residues. From germline, CDR1 is KGHSH and CDR2 LQKENI. Trimming took 4 bases from V and 1 from J; bases not matched to a gene: 0. The DNA of the CDR3 is TGTGCCAGCTCACTAGCGGGGGGCACAGATACGCAGTATTTT. Translated, it gives CASSLAGGTDTQYF.

The V gene is TRBV21-1, the J gene TRBJ1-4; the tabulated D call, TRBD1, remains unverified against the DNA. TRBV21-1 is described as a pseudogene. CDR3 length equals 15 residues. CDR3 amino acids: CASSTWDRVTEKLFF. The CDR3 nucleotides read TGTGCCAGCAGCACCTGGGACAGGGTGACGGAAAAACTGTTTTTT.

This clone was observed once. The rearrangement uses TRBV7-3 and TRBJ2-1; 8 bases line up with TRBD1. V shed 5 bases, J shed 10 bases, and the junction held 7 bases outside the gene matches. Germline CDR1 SGHTA, CDR2 FQGTGA. The CDR3 sequence is 13 residues long. The CDR3 nucleotides are TGTGCCAGCAGCCTCACAGGGGGGTTGGAGCAGTTCTTC. This encodes CASSLTGGLEQFF.

V gene TRBV9 combines with J gene TRBJ1-1; 7 positions match TRBD1. The length of the CDR3 is 13 residues. Germline V gene data show CDR1 as SGDLS and CDR2 as YYNGEE. Trimming cost V 5 bases and J 1 base; bases outside gene matches: 2. CDR3 residues: CASRGTANTEAFF. The CDR3, as DNA: TGTGCCAGCAGGGGGACAGCGAACACTGAAGCTTTCTTT.

The chain links TRBV5-6 to TRBJ2-2; a possible D gene is TRBD2 (5 bases). V was pared by 3 bases and J by 5 bases, with 8 bases between. The CDR3 totals 13 residues. Germline values: CDR1 SGHDT, CDR2 YYEEEE. The CDR3 region has the DNA TGTGCCAGCAGCTATGAGCGGACCGGGGAGCTGTTTTTT. It specifies CASSYERTGELFF.

The DNA for the CDR3 is TGCGCCAGCAGCTTGGGGGGGCTAGCGGGCTCCTACAATGAGCAGTTCTTC. It specifies CASSLGGLAGSYNEQFF. The V gene is TRBV5-1, the J gene TRBJ2-1, with 8 bases lining up with TRBD2. The CDR3 has 17 residues. Trimming at V came to 0 bases and at J to 0 bases, leaving 5 bases not matched to a gene. CDR1 and CDR2 from the germline V gene are SGHRS and YFSETQ.

The chain joins TRBV2 to TRBJ2-5; tentatively, D is TRBD2 (6 bases). Germline V gene lookup returns CDR1 SNHLY and CDR2 FYNNEI. Trimming took off 8 bases at V and 3 bases at J, with 7 bases between the two ends. The CDR3 totals 11 residues. The CDR3 protein is CASRLEETQYF. In DNA, the CDR3 is TGTGCCAGCCGACTAGAAGAGACCCAGTACTTC.